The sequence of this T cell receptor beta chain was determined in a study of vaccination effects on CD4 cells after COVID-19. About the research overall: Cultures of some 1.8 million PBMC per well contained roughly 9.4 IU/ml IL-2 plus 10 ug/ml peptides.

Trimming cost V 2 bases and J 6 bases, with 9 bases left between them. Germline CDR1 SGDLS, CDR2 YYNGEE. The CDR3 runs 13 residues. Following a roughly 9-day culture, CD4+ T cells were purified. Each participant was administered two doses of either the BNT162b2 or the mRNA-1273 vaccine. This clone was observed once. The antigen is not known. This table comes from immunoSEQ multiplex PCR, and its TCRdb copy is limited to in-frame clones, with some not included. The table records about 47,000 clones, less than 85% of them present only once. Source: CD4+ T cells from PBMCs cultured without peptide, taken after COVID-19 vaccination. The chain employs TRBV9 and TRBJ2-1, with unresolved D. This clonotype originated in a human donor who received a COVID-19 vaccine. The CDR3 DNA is TGTGCCAGCAGCGTCCAGACCAGCAATGAGCAGTTCTTC. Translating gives CASSVQTSNEQFF. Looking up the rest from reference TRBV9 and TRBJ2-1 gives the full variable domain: DSGVTQTPKHLITATGQRVTLRCSPRSGDLSVYWYQQSLDQGLQFLIQYYNGEERAKGNILERFSAQQFPDLHSELNLSSLELGDSALYFCASSVQTSNEQFFGPGTRLTVL.